Below, one TCR beta chain is given with its context. This sample is part of a study of technical replicates of blood from four donors. CDR1 MNHNS and CDR2 SASEGT come from the germline V gene. CDR3 length: 14 residues. V was cut by 3 bases and J by 0 bases, with 8 bases left in between. This table comes from immunoSEQ multiplex PCR, and its TCRdb copy is limited to in-frame clones, with some not included. The table has about 59,000 clones, just under 95% seen once. The sequence derives from a human donor in good health. Some clones in this sample may be carry-over from other donors' samples. Material for sequencing was PBMCs. This sequence joins TRBV6-1 and TRBJ1-1; D ambiguous. Here the CDR3 DNA reads TGTGCCAGCAGTGACGGAGGGATGAACACTGAAGCTTTCTTT. As protein: CASSDGGMNTEAFF.